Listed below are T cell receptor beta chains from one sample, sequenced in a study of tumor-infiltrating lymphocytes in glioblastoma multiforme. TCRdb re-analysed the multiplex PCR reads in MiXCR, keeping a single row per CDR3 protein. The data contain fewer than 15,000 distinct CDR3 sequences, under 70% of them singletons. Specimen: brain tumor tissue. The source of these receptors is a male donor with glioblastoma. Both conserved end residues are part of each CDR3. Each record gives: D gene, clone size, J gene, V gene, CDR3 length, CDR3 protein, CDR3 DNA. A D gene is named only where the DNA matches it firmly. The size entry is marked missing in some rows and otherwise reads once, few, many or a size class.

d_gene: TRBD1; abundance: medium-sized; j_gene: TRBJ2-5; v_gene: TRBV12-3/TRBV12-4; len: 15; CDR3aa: CASTPGQSPQETQYF; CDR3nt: TGTGCCAGCACACCGGGACAGAGCCCCCAAGAGACCCAGTACTTC
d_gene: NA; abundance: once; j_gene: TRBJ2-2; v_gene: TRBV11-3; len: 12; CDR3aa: CASGFATGELFF; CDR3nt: TGTGCCAGCGGCTTCGCTACCGGGGAGCTGTTTTTT
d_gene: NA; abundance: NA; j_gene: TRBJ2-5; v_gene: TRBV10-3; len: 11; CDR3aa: CAISEQETQYF; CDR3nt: TGTGCCATCAGTGAACAAGAGACCCAGTACTTC
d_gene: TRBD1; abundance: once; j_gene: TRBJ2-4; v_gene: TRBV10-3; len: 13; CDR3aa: CAISKDRGNIQYF; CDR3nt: TGTGCCATCAGCAAAGACAGGGGGAACATTCAGTACTTC
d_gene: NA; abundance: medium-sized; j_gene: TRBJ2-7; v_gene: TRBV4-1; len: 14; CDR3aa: CASSLGPGEYEQYF; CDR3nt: TGCGCCAGCAGCTTAGGGCCAGGAGAGTACGAGCAGTACTTC
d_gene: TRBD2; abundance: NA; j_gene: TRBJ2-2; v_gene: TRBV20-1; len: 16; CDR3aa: CSARTSGRSNTGELFF; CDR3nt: TGCAGTGCTAGAACTAGCGGGAGGTCGAACACCGGGGAGCTGTTTTTT
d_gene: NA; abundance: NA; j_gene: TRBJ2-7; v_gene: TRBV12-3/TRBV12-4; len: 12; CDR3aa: CAGSLHPGEQYF; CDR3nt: TGTGCCGGCAGTTTACATCCTGGCGAGCAGTATTTC
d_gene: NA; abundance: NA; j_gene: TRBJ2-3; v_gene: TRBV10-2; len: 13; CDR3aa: CASSWQNTDTQYF; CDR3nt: TGCGCCAGCAGTTGGCAGAACACAGATACGCAGTATTTT
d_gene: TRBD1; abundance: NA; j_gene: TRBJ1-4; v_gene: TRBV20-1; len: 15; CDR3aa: CSAPVYQGVGEKLFF; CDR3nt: TGCAGTGCCCCCGTCTATCAGGGGGTGGGTGAAAAACTGTTTTTT
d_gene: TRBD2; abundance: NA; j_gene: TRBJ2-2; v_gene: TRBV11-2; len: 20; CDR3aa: CTSTPSLGQGLAVNTGELSF; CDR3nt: TGTACCAGCACCCCCTCACTCGGCCAAGGGCTAGCGGTAAACACCGGGGAGCTGTCTTTT
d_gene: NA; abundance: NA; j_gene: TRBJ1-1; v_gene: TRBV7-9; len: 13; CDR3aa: CASSSGSNTEALF; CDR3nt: TGTGCCAGCAGTTCCGGCAGCAACACTGAAGCTCTCTTT
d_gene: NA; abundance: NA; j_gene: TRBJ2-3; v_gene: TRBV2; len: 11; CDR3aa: CARGYTDTQYF; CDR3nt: TGTGCCAGAGGATACACAGATACGCAGTATTTT
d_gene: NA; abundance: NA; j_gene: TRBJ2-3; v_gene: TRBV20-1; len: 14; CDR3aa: CSASDGIAADTQYF; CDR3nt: TGCAGTGCTAGTGACGGGATAGCGGCAGATACGCAGTATTTT
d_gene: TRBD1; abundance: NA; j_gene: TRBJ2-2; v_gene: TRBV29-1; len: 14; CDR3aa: CSVVGTGMPGESFF; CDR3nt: TGCAGCGTTGTAGGGACAGGGATGCCCGGGGAGTCGTTTTTT
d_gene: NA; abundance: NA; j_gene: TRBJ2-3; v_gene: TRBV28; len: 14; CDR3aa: CASSFSINTDTQYF; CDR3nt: TGTGCCAGTAGTTTCTCCATCAACACAGATACTCAGTATTTT
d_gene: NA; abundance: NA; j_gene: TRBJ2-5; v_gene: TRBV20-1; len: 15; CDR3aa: CSARDYSEDGETQYF; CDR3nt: TGCAGTGCTAGAGATTACAGTGAGGATGGGGAGACCCAGTACTTC
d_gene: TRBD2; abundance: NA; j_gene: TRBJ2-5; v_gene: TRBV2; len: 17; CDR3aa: CASSQNEAGEWQETQYF; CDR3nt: TGTGCCAGCAGCCAAAACGAGGCGGGGGAATGGCAAGAGACCCAGTACTTC
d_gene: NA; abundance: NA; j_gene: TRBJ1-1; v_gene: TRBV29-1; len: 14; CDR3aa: CSVDRQNLNTEAFF; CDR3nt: TGCAGCGTTGATCGACAGAATTTGAACACTGAAGCTTTCTTT
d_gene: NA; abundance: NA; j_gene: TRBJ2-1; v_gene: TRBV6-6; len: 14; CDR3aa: CAISYSTYNNEQSF; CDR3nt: TGTGCCATCAGTTACTCCACTTATAACAATGAGCAGTCCTTC
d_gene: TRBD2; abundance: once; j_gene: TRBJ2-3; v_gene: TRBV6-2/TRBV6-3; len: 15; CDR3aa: CASSSGLAPTYTQYF; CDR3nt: TGTGCCAGTAGCTCTGGACTAGCGCCAACATATACGCAGTATTTT
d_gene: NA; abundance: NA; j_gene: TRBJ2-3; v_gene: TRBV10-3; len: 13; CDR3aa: CVITVGPTDTQYF; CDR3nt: TGTGTCATCACAGTGGGCCCCACAGATACGCAGTATTTT
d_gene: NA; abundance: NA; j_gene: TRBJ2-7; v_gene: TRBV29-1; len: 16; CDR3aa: CRVLDPGSPKQYEQYF; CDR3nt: TGCAGGGTTCTCGATCCAGGGTCTCCCAAACAATACGAGCAGTACTTC
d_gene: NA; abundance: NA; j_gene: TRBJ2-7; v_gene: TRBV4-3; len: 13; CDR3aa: CASRQGKGTEQYF; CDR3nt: TGCGCCAGCAGACAAGGAAAAGGGACCGAGCAGTACTTC
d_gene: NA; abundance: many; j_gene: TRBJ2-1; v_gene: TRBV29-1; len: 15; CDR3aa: CSSLRLGDSYNEQFF; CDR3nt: TGCAGCTCCCTGAGACTAGGGGACTCCTACAATGAGCAGTTCTTC
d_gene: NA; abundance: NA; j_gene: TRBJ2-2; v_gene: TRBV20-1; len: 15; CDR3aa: CSARDVGGVLGELFF; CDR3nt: TGCAGTGCTAGAGATGTTGGCGGGGTGCTCGGGGAGCTGTTTTTT
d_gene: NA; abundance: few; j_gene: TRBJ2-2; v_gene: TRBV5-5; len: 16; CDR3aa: CASCLEPAASTGELFF; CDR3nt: TGTGCCAGCTGCTTGGAGCCAGCGGCGAGCACCGGGGAGCTGTTTTTC
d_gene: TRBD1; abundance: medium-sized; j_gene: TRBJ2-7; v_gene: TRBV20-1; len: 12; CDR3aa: CSARDRGPEQYF; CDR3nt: TGCAGTGCTAGGGACAGGGGGCCCGAGCAGTACTTC
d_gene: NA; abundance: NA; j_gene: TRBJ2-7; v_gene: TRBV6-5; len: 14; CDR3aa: CASSRSGSRGGQYF; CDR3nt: TGTGCCAGCAGTCGCAGCGGGTCCAGGGGGGGGCAGTACTTC
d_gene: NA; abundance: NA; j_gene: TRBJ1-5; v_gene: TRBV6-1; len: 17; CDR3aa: CASSEALGLGSNQLQHF; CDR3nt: TGTGCCAGCAGTGAAGCGCTTGGTCTAGGGAGCAATCAGCTTCAGCATTTT
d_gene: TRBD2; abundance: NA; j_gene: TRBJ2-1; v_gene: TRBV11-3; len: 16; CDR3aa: CASSQPGVAGINEQFF; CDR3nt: TGTGCCAGCAGCCAACCTGGGGTAGCGGGGATTAATGAGCAGTTCTTC
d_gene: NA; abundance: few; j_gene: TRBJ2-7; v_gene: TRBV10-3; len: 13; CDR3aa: CAISAEGLGEQYF; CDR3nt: TGTGCCATCAGTGCGGAAGGGTTGGGGGAGCAGTACTTC
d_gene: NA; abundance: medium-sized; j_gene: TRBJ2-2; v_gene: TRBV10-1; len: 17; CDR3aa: CASSENRGGMDTGELFF; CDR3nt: TGCGCCAGCAGTGAAAACAGGGGAGGGATGGACACCGGGGAGCTGTTTTTT
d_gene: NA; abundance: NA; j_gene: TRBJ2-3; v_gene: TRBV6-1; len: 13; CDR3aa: CASSLAGTDMQYF; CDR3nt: TGTGCCAGCAGCCTAGCCGGCACAGATATGCAGTATTTT
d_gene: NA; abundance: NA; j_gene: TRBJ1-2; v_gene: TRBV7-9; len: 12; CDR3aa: CASSLDWKGYTF; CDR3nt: TGTGCCAGCAGCCTGGACTGGAAGGGCTACACCTTC
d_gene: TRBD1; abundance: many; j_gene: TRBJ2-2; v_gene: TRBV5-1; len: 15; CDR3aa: CASSGGQWNTGELFF; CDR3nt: TGCGCCAGCAGCGGGGGACAGTGGAACACCGGGGAGCTGTTTTTT
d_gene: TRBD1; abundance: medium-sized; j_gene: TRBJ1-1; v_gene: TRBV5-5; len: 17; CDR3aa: CASSLAANTGGSTEAFF; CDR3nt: TGTGCCAGCAGCTTGGCCGCTAATACAGGGGGGTCCACTGAAGCTTTCTTT